This passage covers 19 T cell receptor beta chains from one sample sequenced in a study of beta chain features in type 1 diabetes. Study-wide results and caveats: TCRB CDR3 length was moderately but significantly reduced in all four CD4+ subsets of Type 1 diabetes patients.

Reverse transcribing all isolated RNA meant expressed TCRB transcripts were sequenced. Only in-frame clones appear in the TCRdb table, and some are missing; sequencing was by immunoSEQ multiplex PCR. The sample holds about 700,000 clones; around an eighth are singletons and the top ten take 0.022%. These receptors have no known antigen. What was sequenced was naive CD4+ T cells from blood. Receptors were obtained from a man aged 18 to 29 with type 1 diabetes.

V usage is TRBV6-5 and J usage is TRBJ2-3; TRBD2 matches 9 bases. The trim removed 3 bases at V and 4 bases at J, leaving 8 bases unmatched. This CDR3 spans 16 amino acids. Germline loops: CDR1 MNHEY, CDR2 SVGAGI. The CDR3 coding sequence is TGTGCCAGCAGTTATGGGTCGGCGGGGGGGTCAGATACGCAGTATTTT. It is translated as CASSYGSAGGSDTQYF.

The table lists this clone with a few counts. The chain couples TRBV5-1 to TRBJ2-5, with unresolved D. The CDR3 covers 14 residues. Trimming cost V 5 bases and J 4 bases, with 15 bases left between them. Germline V gives CDR1 SGHRS, CDR2 YFSETQ. CDR3 residues: CASRYAQAGETQYF. The CDR3 DNA sequence: TGCGCCAGCAGATACGCCCAGGCAGGAGAGACCCAGTACTTC.

In nucleotides, the CDR3 is TGTGCCAGCGAAGTCCTACTTTCCGGGGGTAGCGCTTTCTTT. This encodes CASEVLLSGGSAFF. The chain couples TRBV28 to TRBJ1-1; possibly TRBD1 for D (5 bases). Deletions cut 8 bases from V and 11 bases from J, with 24 bases between. CDR1 MDHEN and CDR2 SYDVKM come from the germline V gene. The CDR3 length is 14 residues.

Comments on this clone: A read error may produce the germline difference seen at one junction end. The CDR3 coding sequence is TGTGCCAGCTCGCCACTAGCGGGGAGCTCCTACGAGCAGTACTTC. Encoded protein: CASSPLAGSSYEQYF. This chain connects TRBV18 to TRBJ2-7; 10 bases agree with TRBD2. The CDR3 totals 15 residues. Germline assignment: CDR1 KGHSH and CDR2 LQKENI.

This chain connects TRBV5-1 to TRBJ1-2; possible D gene TRBD1, 5 bases. The V gene lost 4 bases and the J gene lost 8 bases, with 15 bases spanning the gap. CDR3 length: 13 amino acids. Germline CDR1 reads SGHRS; CDR2 reads YFSETQ. CDR3 bases: TGCGCCAGCAGCCACGGGACCGGAGAAGGCTACACCTTC. It encodes CASSHGTGEGYTF. Variable domain in full (rest from reference TRBV5-1 and TRBJ1-2): KAGVTQTPRYLIKTRGQQVTLSCSPISGHRSVSWYQQTPGQGLQFLFEYFSETQRNKGNFPGRFSGRQFSNSRSEMNVSTLELGDSALYLCASSHGTGEGYTFGSGTRLTVV.

Only a few counts were recorded for this clone. The chain uses TRBV28 and TRBJ2-7; 7 bases align to TRBD1. Germline V gives CDR1 MDHEN, CDR2 SYDVKM. This CDR3 is 14 amino acids long. The trim removed 3 bases at V and 4 bases at J, leaving 6 bases unmatched. The CDR3 DNA sequence: TGTGCCAGCAGTTTCGCGACAGGGCTTTACGAGCAGTACTTC. Encoded protein: CASSFATGLYEQYF.

This clone turned up a few times. The chain is built from TRBV5-1 and TRBJ1-1, with 7 bases that match TRBD1. The ends lost 0 bases at V and 0 bases at J; junction bases unmatched: 2. CDR1 and CDR2 from the germline V gene are SGHRS and YFSETQ. The CDR3 covers 15 residues. The CDR3: CASSLDRGLNTEAFF. Written as DNA, the CDR3 is TGCGCCAGCAGCTTGGACAGGGGATTGAACACTGAAGCTTTCTTT.

This clone occurred a few times. The J gene is TRBJ2-5, the V gene TRBV20-1; D remains ambiguous. CDR1 and CDR2 (germline): DFQATT, SNEGSKA (reference sequence). Trimming left V 3 bases short and J 6 bases short, with 8 bases between. This CDR3 is built from 11 residues. The CDR3 DNA reads TGCAGTGCTAGTTTCTCGCAGACCCAGTACTTC. It yields the protein CSASFSQTQYF.

The chain recombines TRBV11-2 with TRBJ2-3; D is ambiguous. Germline V CDR1 and CDR2: SGHAT, FQNNGV. The V end lost 11 bases, the J end lost 6 bases, and 3 bases lay between the germline ends. There are 8 residues in the CDR3. The CDR3 region is CASDTQYF. For the CDR3, the DNA is TGTGCCTCGGATACGCAGTATTTT.

This clone was observed a handful of times. The chain uses TRBV19 and TRBJ1-2, with D tentatively TRBD1 (6 bases). V was cut by 0 bases and J by 8 bases, with 10 bases left in between. This CDR3 is built from 13 residues. The germline gives CDR1 LNHDA, CDR2 SQIVND (reference sequence). DNA for the CDR3: TGTGCCAGTAGTATAGATGGCAGGGGCGGCTACACCTTC. It codes for CASSIDGRGGYTF.

This clone was found a few times. The rearrangement links TRBV9 to TRBJ2-4; no clear D. Trimming took 0 bases from V and 5 from J, leaving 9 bases between them. Germline V CDR1 and CDR2: SGDLS, YYNGEE. The CDR3 sequence is 14 residues long. The CDR3, as DNA: TGTGCCAGCAGCGTAGACTCGGTCCAAAACATTCAGTACTTC. It codes for CASSVDSVQNIQYF.

Remarks on this clone: This CDR3 is also generated by other DNA sequences in the sample. The gene calls are TRBV18 and TRBJ2-7; 7 bases match TRBD1. The CDR3 loop spans 13 amino acids. Germline lookup yields CDR1 KGHSH and CDR2 LQKENI. Trimming cost V 3 bases and J 1 base; bases outside gene matches: 0. The CDR3 nucleotides are TGTGCCAGCTCACCGGGACAGTCCTACGAGCAGTACTTC. It translates to CASSPGQSYEQYF.

The rearrangement joins TRBV28 to TRBJ1-4, with 7 nucleotides matching TRBD1. The V and J ends lost 4 bases and 7 bases, in that order; junction bases with no gene match: 3. There are 13 residues in the CDR3. In germline, CDR1 is MDHEN, CDR2 SYDVKM. CDR3 nucleotide sequence: TGTGCCAGCAGTTCGGGACAGCCTGAAAAACTGTTTTTT. It specifies CASSSGQPEKLFF. Full variable domain (outside the CDR3, taken from reference TRBV28 and TRBJ1-4): DVKVTQSSRYLVKRTGEKVFLECVQDMDHENMFWYRQDPGLGLRLIYFSYDVKMKEKGDIPEGYSVSREKKERFSLILESASTNQTSMYLCASSSGQPEKLFFGSGTQLSVL.

The chain joins TRBV10-3 to TRBJ2-1; 8 nucleotides line up with TRBD2. With 4 bases clipped from V and 6 bases from J, the junction kept 5 bases outside the gene matches. Germline-derived CDR1 and CDR2 are ENHRY and SYGVKD. The CDR3 covers 14 residues. CDR3 nucleotides: TGTGCCATCAGTGGCGCGGGGGGCCCCAATGAGCAGTTCTTC. Its translation is CAISGAGGPNEQFF.

Concerning this clone itself: At one boundary the junction diverges from the germline segment, which might be a read error. The rearrangement links TRBV7-2 to TRBJ1-1, with 7 bases matching TRBD1. Germline lookup yields CDR1 SGHTA and CDR2 FQGNSA. There are 16 residues in the CDR3. The CDR3 DNA reads as TGTGCCAGCAGCTCCCAGCCGCCAGGGGGGAACCCTGAAGCTTTCTTT. Protein: CASSSQPPGGNPEAFF.

The chain links TRBV25-1 to TRBJ1-6; 7 bases map to TRBD1. The CDR3 is made up of 15 amino acids. Germline CDR1 reads MGHDK; CDR2 reads SYGVNS. Losses at the gene ends were 5 bases for V and 4 bases for J; bases not matched to a gene: 5. The CDR3, as DNA: TGTGCCAGCAGTCAGGGGACAGTTTATAATTCACCCCTCCACTTT. Encoded protein: CASSQGTVYNSPLHF.

The gene calls are TRBV5-6 and TRBJ2-3; D possibly corresponds to TRBD2 (5 bases). The CDR3 sequence is 14 residues long. Germline V gene data show CDR1 as SGHDT and CDR2 as YYEEEE. V dropped 3 bases and J dropped 6 bases, with 14 bases sitting between them. This chain's CDR3 is CASSSKAGEDTQYF. CDR3 DNA sequence: TGTGCCAGCAGCTCCAAAGCCGGGGAGGATACGCAGTATTTT. Variable domain in full (rest from reference TRBV5-6 and TRBJ2-3): DAGVTQSPTHLIKTRGQQVTLRCSPKSGHDTVSWYQQALGQGPQFIFQYYEEEERQRGNFPDRFSGHQFPNYSSELNVNALLLGDSALYLCASSSKAGEDTQYFGPGTRLTVL.

There are a few counts of this clone. V is TRBV6-5 and J is TRBJ2-4; TRBD1 might be the D (7 bases). The CDR3 runs 14 residues. Deletions cut 2 bases from V and 8 bases from J, with 13 bases between. Germline V lookup: CDR1 MNHEY, CDR2 SVGAGI. The CDR3 here is CASSYGGRGDIQYF. The CDR3 nucleotides read TGTGCCAGCAGTTACGGCGGCAGGGGGGACATTCAGTACTTC.

The chain carries TRBV6-1 and TRBJ2-7; D may be TRBD1 (6 bases). The CDR3 is 13 residues long. The germline V gene has CDR1 MNHNS and CDR2 SASEGT. The germline V and J ends were trimmed by 6 bases and 2 bases, with 11 bases remaining between them. This CDR3 reads CASRLTGPYEQYF. The CDR3 DNA reads TGTGCCAGCAGACTGACAGGACCCTACGAGCAGTACTTC.